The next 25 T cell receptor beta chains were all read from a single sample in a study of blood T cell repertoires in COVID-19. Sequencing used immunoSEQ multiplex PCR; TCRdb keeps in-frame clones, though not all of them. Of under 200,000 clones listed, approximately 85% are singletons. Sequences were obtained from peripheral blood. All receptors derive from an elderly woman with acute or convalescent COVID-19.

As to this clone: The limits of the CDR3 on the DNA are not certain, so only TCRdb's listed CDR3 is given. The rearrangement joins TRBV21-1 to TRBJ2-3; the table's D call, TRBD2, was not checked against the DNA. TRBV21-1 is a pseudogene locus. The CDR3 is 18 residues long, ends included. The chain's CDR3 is CASSKEGVASGSTDTQYF.

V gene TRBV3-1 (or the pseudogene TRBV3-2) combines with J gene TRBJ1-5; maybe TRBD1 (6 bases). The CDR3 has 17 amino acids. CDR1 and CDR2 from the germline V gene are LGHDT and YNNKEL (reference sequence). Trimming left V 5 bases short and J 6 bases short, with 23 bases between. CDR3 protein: CASSKGFIRGAAQPQHF. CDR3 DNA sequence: TGTGCCAGCAGCAAAGGCTTTATCAGGGGTGCAGCTCAGCCCCAGCATTTT.

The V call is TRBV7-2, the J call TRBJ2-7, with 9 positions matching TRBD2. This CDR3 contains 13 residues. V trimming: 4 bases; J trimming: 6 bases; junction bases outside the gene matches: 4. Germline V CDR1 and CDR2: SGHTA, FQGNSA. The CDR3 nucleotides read TGTGCCAGCAGCTCGGGACTAGCAGGCGAGCAGTACTTC. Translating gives CASSSGLAGEQYF.

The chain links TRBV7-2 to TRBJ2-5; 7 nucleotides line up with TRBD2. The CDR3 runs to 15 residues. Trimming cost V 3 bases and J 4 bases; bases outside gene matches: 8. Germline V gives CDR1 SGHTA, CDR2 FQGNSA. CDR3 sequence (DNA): TGTGCCAGCAGCTTGGGCTCATCTAGCGGAGAGACCCAGTACTTC. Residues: CASSLGSSSGETQYF.

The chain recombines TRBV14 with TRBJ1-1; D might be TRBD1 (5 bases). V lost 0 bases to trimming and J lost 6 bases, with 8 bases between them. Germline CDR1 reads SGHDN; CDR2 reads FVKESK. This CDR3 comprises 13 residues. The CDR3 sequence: CASSQDWGAEAFF. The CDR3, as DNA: TGTGCCAGCAGCCAAGATTGGGGGGCTGAAGCTTTCTTT.

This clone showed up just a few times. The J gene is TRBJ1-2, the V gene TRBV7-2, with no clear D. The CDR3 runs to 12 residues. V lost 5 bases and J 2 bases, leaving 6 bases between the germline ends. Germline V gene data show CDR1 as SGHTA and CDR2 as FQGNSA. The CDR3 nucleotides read TGTGCCAGCAGCCGCCTAAACTATGGCTACACCTTC. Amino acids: CASSRLNYGYTF.

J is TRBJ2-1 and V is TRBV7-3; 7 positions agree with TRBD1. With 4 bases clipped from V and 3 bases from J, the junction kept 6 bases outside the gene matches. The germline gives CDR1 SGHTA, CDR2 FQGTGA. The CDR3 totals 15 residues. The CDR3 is CASSSPTGNYNEQFF. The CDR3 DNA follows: TGTGCCAGCAGCTCCCCGACAGGGAACTACAATGAGCAGTTCTTC.

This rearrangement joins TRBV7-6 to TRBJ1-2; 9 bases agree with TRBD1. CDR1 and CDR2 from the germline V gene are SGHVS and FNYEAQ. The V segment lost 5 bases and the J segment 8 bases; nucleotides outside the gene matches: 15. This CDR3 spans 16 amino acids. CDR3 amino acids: CASSRARGGQGSGYTF. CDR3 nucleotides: TGTGCCAGCAGCCGGGCCAGGGGGGGACAGGGCAGCGGCTACACCTTC.

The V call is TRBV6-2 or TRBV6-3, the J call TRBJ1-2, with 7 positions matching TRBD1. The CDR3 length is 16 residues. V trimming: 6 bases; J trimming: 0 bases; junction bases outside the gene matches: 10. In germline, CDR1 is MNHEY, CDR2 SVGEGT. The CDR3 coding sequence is TGTGCCAGCAGCACCCAATGGACAGGAACTAACTATGGCTACACCTTC. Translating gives CASSTQWTGTNYGYTF.

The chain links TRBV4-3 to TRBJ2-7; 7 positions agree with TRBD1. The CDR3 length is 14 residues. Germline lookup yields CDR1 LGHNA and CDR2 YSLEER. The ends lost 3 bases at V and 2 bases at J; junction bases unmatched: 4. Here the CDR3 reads CASSQPGQTYEQYF. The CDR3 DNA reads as TGCGCCAGCAGCCAGCCGGGACAGACCTACGAGCAGTACTTC.

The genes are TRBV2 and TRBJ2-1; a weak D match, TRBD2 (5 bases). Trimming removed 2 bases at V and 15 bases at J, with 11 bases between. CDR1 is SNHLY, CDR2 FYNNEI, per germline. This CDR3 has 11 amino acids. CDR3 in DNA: TGTGCCAGCAGTGAATTCGAGGGCCGGTTCTTC. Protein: CASSEFEGRFF.

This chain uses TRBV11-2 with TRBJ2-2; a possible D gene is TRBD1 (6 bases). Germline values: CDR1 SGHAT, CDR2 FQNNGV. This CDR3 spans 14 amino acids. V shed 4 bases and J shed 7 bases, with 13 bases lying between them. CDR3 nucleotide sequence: TGTGCCAGCAGCTCTAACAGGGTAATCGGGGAGCTGTTTTTT. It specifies CASSSNRVIGELFF.

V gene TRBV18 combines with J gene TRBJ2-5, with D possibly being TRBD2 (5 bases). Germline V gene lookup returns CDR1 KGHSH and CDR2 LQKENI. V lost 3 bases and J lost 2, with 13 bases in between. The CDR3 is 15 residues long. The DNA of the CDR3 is TGTGCCAGCTCACCGACTTTGACGGGACAAGAGACCCAGTACTTC. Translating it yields CASSPTLTGQETQYF.

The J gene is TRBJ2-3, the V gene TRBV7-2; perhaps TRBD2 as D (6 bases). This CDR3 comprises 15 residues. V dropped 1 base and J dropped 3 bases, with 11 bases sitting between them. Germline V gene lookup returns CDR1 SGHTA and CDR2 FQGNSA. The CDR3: CASSLVGGVTDTQYF. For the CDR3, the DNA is TGTGCCAGCAGCTTAGTGGGGGGAGTAACAGATACGCAGTATTTT.

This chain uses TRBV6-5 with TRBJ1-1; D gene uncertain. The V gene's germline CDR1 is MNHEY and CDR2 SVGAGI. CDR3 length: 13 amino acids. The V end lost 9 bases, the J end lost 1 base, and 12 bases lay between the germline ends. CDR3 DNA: TGTGCCAGTCTCGGGGTGGGGAACACTGAAGCTTTCTTT. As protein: CASLGVGNTEAFF.

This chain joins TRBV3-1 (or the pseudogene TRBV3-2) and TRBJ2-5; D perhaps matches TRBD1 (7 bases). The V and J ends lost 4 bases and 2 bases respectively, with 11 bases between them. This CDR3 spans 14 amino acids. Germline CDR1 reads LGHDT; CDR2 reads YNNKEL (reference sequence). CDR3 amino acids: CASSPAGQQETQYF. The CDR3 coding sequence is TGTGCCAGCAGCCCGGCGGGACAGCAAGAGACCCAGTACTTC.

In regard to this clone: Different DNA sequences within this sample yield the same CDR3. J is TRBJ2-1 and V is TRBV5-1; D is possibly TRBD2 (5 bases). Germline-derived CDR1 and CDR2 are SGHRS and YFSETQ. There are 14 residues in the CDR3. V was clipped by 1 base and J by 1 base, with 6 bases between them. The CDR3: CASSLPGSYNEQFF. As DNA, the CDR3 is TGCGCCAGCAGCTTGCCGGGGTCCTACAATGAGCAGTTCTTC.

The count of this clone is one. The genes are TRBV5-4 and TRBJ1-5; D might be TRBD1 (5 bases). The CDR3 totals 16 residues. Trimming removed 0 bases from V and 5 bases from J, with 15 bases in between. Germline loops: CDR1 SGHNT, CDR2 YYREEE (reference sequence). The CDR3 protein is CASSLGGGGVDQPQHF. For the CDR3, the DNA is TGTGCCAGCAGCTTGGGAGGCGGAGGGGTTGATCAGCCCCAGCATTTT.

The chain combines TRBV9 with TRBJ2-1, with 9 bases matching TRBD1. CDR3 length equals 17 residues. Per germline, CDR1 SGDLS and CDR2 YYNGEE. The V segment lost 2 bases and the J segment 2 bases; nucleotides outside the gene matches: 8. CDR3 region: CASSVGQGMSPYNEQFF. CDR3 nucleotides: TGTGCCAGCAGCGTGGGACAGGGTATGTCTCCCTACAATGAGCAGTTCTTC.

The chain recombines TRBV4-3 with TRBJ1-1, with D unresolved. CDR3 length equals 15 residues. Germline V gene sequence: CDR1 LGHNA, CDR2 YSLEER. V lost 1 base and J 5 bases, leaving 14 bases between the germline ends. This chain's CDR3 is CASSQGHAEFTEAFF. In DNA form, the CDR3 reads TGCGCCAGCAGCCAAGGCCACGCAGAATTTACTGAAGCTTTCTTT.

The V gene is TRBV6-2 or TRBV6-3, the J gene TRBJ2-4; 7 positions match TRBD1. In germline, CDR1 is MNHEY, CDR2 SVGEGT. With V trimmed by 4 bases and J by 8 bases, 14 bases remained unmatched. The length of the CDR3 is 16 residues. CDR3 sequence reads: CASSSLGGQSLDIQYF. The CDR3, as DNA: TGTGCCAGCAGTTCACTTGGGGGACAGTCTTTGGACATTCAGTACTTC.

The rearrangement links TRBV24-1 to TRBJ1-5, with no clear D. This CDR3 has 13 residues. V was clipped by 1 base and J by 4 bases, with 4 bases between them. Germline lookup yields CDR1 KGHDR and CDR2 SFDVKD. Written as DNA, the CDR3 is TGTGCCACCAGTGATTTCTCGAATCAGCCCCAGCATTTT. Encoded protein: CATSDFSNQPQHF.

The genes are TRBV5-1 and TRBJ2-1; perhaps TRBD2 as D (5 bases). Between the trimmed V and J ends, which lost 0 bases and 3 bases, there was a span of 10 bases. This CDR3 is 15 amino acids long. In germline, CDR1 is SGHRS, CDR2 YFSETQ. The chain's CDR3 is CASSLGGYHYNEQFF. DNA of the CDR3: TGCGCCAGCAGCTTGGGCGGGTACCACTACAATGAGCAGTTCTTC.

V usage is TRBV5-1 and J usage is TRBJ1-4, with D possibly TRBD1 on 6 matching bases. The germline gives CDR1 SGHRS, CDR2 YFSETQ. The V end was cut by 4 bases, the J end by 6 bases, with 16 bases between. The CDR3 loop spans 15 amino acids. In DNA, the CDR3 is TGCGCCAGCAGCGGGGCTCCAGGGGTAGATGAAAAACTGTTTTTT. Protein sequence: CASSGAPGVDEKLFF.

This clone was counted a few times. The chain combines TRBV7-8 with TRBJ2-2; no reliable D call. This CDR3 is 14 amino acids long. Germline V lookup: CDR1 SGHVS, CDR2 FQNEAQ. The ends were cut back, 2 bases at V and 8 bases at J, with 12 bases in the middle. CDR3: CASSLYELGGELFF. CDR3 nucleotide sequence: TGTGCCAGCAGCTTATATGAACTTGGTGGGGAGCTGTTTTTT.